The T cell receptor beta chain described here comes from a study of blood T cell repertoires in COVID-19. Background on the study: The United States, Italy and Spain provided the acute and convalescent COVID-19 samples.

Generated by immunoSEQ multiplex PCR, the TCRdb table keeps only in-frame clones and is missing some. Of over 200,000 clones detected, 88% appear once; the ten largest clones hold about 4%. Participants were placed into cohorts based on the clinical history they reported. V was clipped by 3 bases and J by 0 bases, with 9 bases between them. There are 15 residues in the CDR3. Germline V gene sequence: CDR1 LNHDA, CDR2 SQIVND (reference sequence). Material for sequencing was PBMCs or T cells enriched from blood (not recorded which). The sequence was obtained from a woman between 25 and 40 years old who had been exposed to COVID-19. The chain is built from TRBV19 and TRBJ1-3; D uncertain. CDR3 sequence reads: CASSITVDSGNTIYF. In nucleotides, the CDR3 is TGTGCCAGTAGTATTACGGTCGACTCTGGAAACACCATATATTTT.